Presented here are 29 T cell receptor beta chains from one specimen sequenced in a study of patients and donors after allogeneic stem cell transplantation. TCRdb redid the calling of the RT-PCR reads with MiXCR, one entry per CDR3 protein. This sample has 90,000 to 130,000 distinct CDR3 sequences; around 33% occur once, and the top ten carry under 30%. The material sequenced was blood, either unsorted or a sorted T cell fraction (not recorded which). The receptors come from a human donor who was either an allogeneic HSCT recipient or a stem cell or donor lymphocyte infusion donor (not recorded which). It is not recorded whose cells these are; they may come from a transplant donor.

Only a few counts were recorded for this clonotype. This chain joins TRBV7-9 and TRBJ1-1, with D perhaps matching TRBD1 (5 bases). CDR3 length: 13 residues. V lost 5 bases to trimming and J lost 2 bases, with 9 bases between them. The V gene's germline CDR1 is SEHNR and CDR2 FQNEAQ (reference sequence). CDR3 coding DNA: TGTGCCAGCAGCACGGACACAAACACTGAAGCTTTCTTT. Its protein product is CASSTDTNTEAFF.

This sequence joins TRBV18 and TRBJ1-1; D gene uncertain. The length of the CDR3 is 14 residues. V was trimmed by 2 bases and J by 8 bases, leaving 15 bases between them. Germline lookup yields CDR1 KGHSH and CDR2 LQKENI. The CDR3 is CASSPTTLGTEAFF. CDR3 coding DNA: TGTGCCAGCTCACCAACGACATTGGGAACCGAAGCTTTCTTT. The entire variable domain, with the rest obtained from reference TRBV18 and TRBJ1-1, is as follows: NAGVMQNPRHLVRRRGQEARLRCSPMKGHSHVYWYRQLPEEGLKFMVYLQKENIIDESGMPKERFSAEFPKEGPSILRIQQVVRGDSAAYFCASSPTTLGTEAFFGQGTRLTVV.

V gene TRBV19 combines with J gene TRBJ1-4; D may be TRBD1 (5 bases). Deletions cut 5 bases from V and 0 bases from J, with 10 bases between. The CDR3 loop spans 15 amino acids. Germline CDR1 is LNHDA and CDR2 is SQIVND (reference sequence). The CDR3 sequence: CASSPGTTTNEKLFF. Here the CDR3 DNA reads TGTGCCAGTAGTCCAGGGACCACAACTAATGAAAAACTGTTTTTT.

This clonotype was observed a few times. The V and J genes are TRBV19 and TRBJ1-5; 9 bases map to TRBD1. The CDR3 is 14 residues long. J gave up 6 bases and V 6 bases, and 6 bases lay outside the gene matches. CDR1 and CDR2 (germline): LNHDA, SQIVND (reference sequence). The CDR3 DNA is TGTGCCAGTAGAGAGACAGGGGGGGGTCAGCCCCAGCATTTT. Protein sequence: CASRETGGGQPQHF.

This clonotype was seen ten or more times. The chain has TRBV20-1 and TRBJ2-1; 10 bases align to TRBD2. The CDR3 loop spans 14 amino acids. V trimming: 1 base; J trimming: 9 bases; junction bases outside the gene matches: 6. Looked up from germline, CDR1 is DFQATT and CDR2 is SNEGSKA (reference sequence). CDR3 sequence (DNA): TGCAGTGCTAGAGGGGTTCTAGCGGGAGTTGAGCAGTTCTTC. It codes for CSARGVLAGVEQFF.

CDR3 region: CASSVSWDNSYEQYF. For the CDR3, the DNA is TGTGCCAGCAGTGTATCCTGGGACAATTCCTACGAGCAGTACTTC. The chain carries TRBV2 and TRBJ2-7, with a tentative D call TRBD1 (6 bases). CDR1 SNHLY and CDR2 FYNNEI come from the germline V gene. Trimming shortened V by 4 bases and J by 1 base, and 14 bases separated the two germline ends. This CDR3 spans 15 amino acids. The full variable domain, completed using reference TRBV2 and TRBJ2-7, is EPEVTQTPSHQVTQMGQEVILRCVPISNHLYFYWYRQILGQKVEFLVSFYNNEISEKSEIFDDQFSVERPDGSNFTLKIRSTKLEDSAMYFCASSVSWDNSYEQYFGPGTRLTVT.

This clonotype was seen a handful of times. The chain carries TRBV4-1 and TRBJ1-2; 9 bases are shared with TRBD1. Germline CDR1 MGHRA, CDR2 YSYEKL. The CDR3 sequence is 16 residues long. V was pared by 2 bases and J by 2 bases, with 6 bases of the junction left unmatched. CDR3 region: CASSQPRTGANYGYTF. CDR3 sequence (DNA): TGCGCCAGCAGCCAACCCCGGACAGGGGCGAACTATGGCTACACCTTC.

This clonotype was detected only a few times. This chain connects TRBV5-1 to TRBJ1-2; maybe TRBD1 (5 bases). Germline CDR1 and CDR2: SGHRS and YFSETQ. V lost 5 bases and J lost 7, with 15 bases in between. The length of the CDR3 is 13 residues. CDR3 coding DNA: TGCGCCAGCAGGCCGGACCAGGGCTTTGGCTACACCTTC. Translated: CASRPDQGFGYTF.

This clonotype has a handful of counts. The chain couples TRBV10-3 to TRBJ2-7, with 7 bases fitting TRBD2. Trimming removed 10 bases from V and 1 base from J; junction bases left unmatched: 13. The V gene's germline CDR1 is ENHRY and CDR2 SYGVKD. CDR3 length: 15 residues. The CDR3 loop is CATNWEGLNSYEQYF. The CDR3 DNA is TGTGCCACTAACTGGGAGGGGCTCAATTCCTACGAGCAGTACTTC.

This clonotype was picked up many times. V is TRBV15 and J is TRBJ1-2; weak D call: TRBD1 (6 bases). Germline CDR1 is LNHNV and CDR2 is YYDKDF (reference sequence). V lost 0 bases and J 7 bases, leaving 18 bases between the germline ends. The CDR3 is made up of 16 amino acids. The DNA for the CDR3 is TGTGCCACCAGCAGAGATGTGGGGGGCACAGGAGGTGGCTACACCTTC. Its protein product is CATSRDVGGTGGGYTF.

This clonotype was seen at least ten times. V gene TRBV12-3 or TRBV12-4 combines with J gene TRBJ1-5; the D is unclear. The germline V and J ends were trimmed by 3 bases and 5 bases, with 8 bases remaining between them. The CDR3 sequence is 13 residues long. DNA of the CDR3: TGTGCCAGCAGTTTGATAGGGTATCAGCCCCAGCATTTT. This codes for CASSLIGYQPQHF.

The chain uses TRBV12-3 or TRBV12-4 and TRBJ1-1; D is unresolved. CDR3 size: 13 residues. V dropped 7 bases and J dropped 0 bases, with 9 bases sitting between them. The CDR3: CASKERLNTEAFF. Written as DNA, the CDR3 is TGTGCCAGCAAGGAAAGATTGAACACTGAAGCTTTCTTT.

This chain connects TRBV29-1 to TRBJ1-6, with unresolved D. The V end lost 5 bases, the J end lost 5 bases, and 10 bases lay between the germline ends. CDR3 length equals 13 residues. From germline, CDR1 is SQVTM and CDR2 ANQGSEA. DNA of the CDR3: TGCAGCGTTAAAGCTCAGGATAATTCACCCCTCCACTTT. Residues: CSVKAQDNSPLHF.

As regards this clonotype: A junction boundary mismatches the germline segment, possibly from a read error. J is TRBJ2-7 and V is TRBV20-1, with 7 bases aligning to TRBD1. In germline, CDR1 is DFQATT, CDR2 SNEGSKA (reference sequence). The CDR3 spans 11 residues. CDR3 sequence reads: CSARGWDSLHF. CDR3 in DNA: TGCAGTGCCAGAGGGTGGGACAGCCTCCACTTC.

The chain carries TRBV18 and TRBJ2-1; 8 bases match TRBD2. The CDR3 extends over 16 amino acids. Germline trimming cut 3 bases from V and 8 bases from J; bases unmatched to any gene: 12. CDR1 KGHSH and CDR2 LQKENI come from the germline V gene. The DNA of the CDR3 is TGTGCCAGCTCACCTCTACTAGCGGAGCCTTTCTATGAGCAGTTCTTC. Its protein is CASSPLLAEPFYEQFF.

This clonotype was counted a single time. The chain employs TRBV28 and TRBJ2-5; 7 positions match TRBD2. The CDR3 runs to 14 residues. V shed 6 bases and J 4 bases; nucleotides not matched to a gene: 8. Germline V gene sequence: CDR1 MDHEN, CDR2 SYDVKM. The CDR3 DNA is TGTGCCAGCAGGCGCGGGGGTAATGGAGAGACCCAGTACTTC. This gives the protein CASRRGGNGETQYF.

The V call is TRBV28, the J call TRBJ1-5; D ambiguous. Trimming stripped 2 bases from V and 2 bases from J, with 7 bases between. CDR3 size: 14 residues. The germline V gene has CDR1 MDHEN and CDR2 SYDVKM. CDR3 nucleotide sequence: TGTGCCAGCAGTTTAACAGAACGCAATCAGCCCCAGCATTTT. It codes for CASSLTERNQPQHF.

This chain connects TRBV7-2 to TRBJ1-2; 7 bases match TRBD1. Per the germline V gene, CDR1 is SGHTA and CDR2 is FQGNSA. This CDR3 has 13 residues. V trimming: 5 bases; J trimming: 3 bases; junction bases outside the gene matches: 3. The DNA for the CDR3 is TGTGCCAGCAGCGTGGGGACAGACTATGGCTACACCTTC. Translating it yields CASSVGTDYGYTF.

There are a few counts of this clonotype. V and J are TRBV20-1 and TRBJ1-1; D is unclear. Germline V CDR1 and CDR2: DFQATT, SNEGSKA (reference sequence). The CDR3 consists of 11 residues. Trimming removed 3 bases at V and 5 bases at J, with 7 bases between. CDR3 bases: TGCAGTGCTAGCTATTCTACTGAAGCTTTCTTT. Translation gives CSASYSTEAFF.

The V call is TRBV5-1, the J call TRBJ1-1; TRBD1 matches at 9 bases. CDR1 is SGHRS and CDR2 is YFSETQ in the germline V gene. This CDR3 is built from 16 residues. The trim removed 0 bases at V and 0 bases at J, leaving 3 bases unmatched. CDR3 protein: CASSLGRQGVNTEAFF. CDR3 nucleotides: TGCGCCAGCAGCTTGGGAAGACAGGGGGTGAACACTGAAGCTTTCTTT. The full variable domain, in which reference TRBV5-1 and TRBJ1-1 provide the parts outside the CDR3, is KAGVTQTPRYLIKTRGQQVTLSCSPISGHRSVSWYQQTPGQGLQFLFEYFSETQRNKGNFPGRFSGRQFSNSRSEMNVSTLELGDSALYLCASSLGRQGVNTEAFFGQGTRLTVV.

The chain employs TRBV18 and TRBJ1-1; no clear D gene. CDR1 and CDR2 (germline): KGHSH, LQKENI. With 0 bases removed from V and 5 bases from J, the gap between germline ends came to 10 bases. The CDR3 loop spans 14 amino acids. The CDR3 nucleotides read TGTGCCAGCTCACCACCTTCAAGGAGGACTGAAGCTTTCTTT. Residues: CASSPPSRRTEAFF.

The genes are TRBV12-3 or TRBV12-4 and TRBJ2-2; no clear D gene. CDR3 length: 15 residues. Trimming shortened V by 3 bases and J by 6 bases, and 14 bases separated the two germline ends. CDR3 nucleotides: TGTGCCAGCAGTTTCCGCACCCGGCAGCCCGGGGAGCTGTTTTTT. Protein sequence: CASSFRTRQPGELFF.

The CDR3 sequence is CASGKRSGANVLTF. The DNA of the CDR3 is TGTGCCAGCGGCAAGCGGTCTGGGGCCAACGTCCTGACTTTC. This chain joins TRBV6-2 or TRBV6-3 and TRBJ2-6; D might be TRBD2 (5 bases). This CDR3 has 14 residues. V shed 8 bases and J shed 1 base, with 9 bases lying between them. Germline V gene data show CDR1 as MNHEY and CDR2 as SVGEGT.

The chain combines TRBV18 with TRBJ2-1, with D hard to call. CDR3 size: 13 residues. V lost 3 bases, J lost 8 bases, and 11 bases lay in between. Germline V gene sequence: CDR1 KGHSH, CDR2 LQKENI. The chain's CDR3 is CASSPSGLDEQFF. Here the CDR3 DNA reads TGTGCCAGCTCACCGTCAGGTTTGGATGAGCAGTTCTTC.

V and J are TRBV10-3 and TRBJ1-1; D remains unclear. The V and J ends lost 4 bases and 8 bases respectively, with 8 bases between them. The CDR3 runs 11 residues. The germline gives CDR1 ENHRY, CDR2 SYGVKD. This chain's CDR3 is CAISGNGEAFF. Here the CDR3 DNA reads TGTGCCATCAGTGGAAATGGAGAAGCTTTCTTT.

The table lists this clonotype with many counts. The CDR3 sequence is CASSLGGLLANTEAFF. The CDR3 DNA reads as TGTGCCAGCAGCTTAGGGGGTCTTTTGGCTAACACTGAAGCTTTCTTT. V and J are TRBV7-9 and TRBJ1-1; the D is unclear. This CDR3 has 16 amino acids. The germline V and J ends were trimmed by 1 base and 2 bases, with 14 bases remaining between them. Germline values: CDR1 SEHNR, CDR2 FQNEAQ (reference sequence).

The rearrangement joins TRBV5-1 to TRBJ1-1; maybe TRBD1 (5 bases). The CDR3 length is 16 residues. Germline V lookup: CDR1 SGHRS, CDR2 YFSETQ. V dropped 4 bases and J dropped 3 bases, with 19 bases sitting between them. CDR3 loop: CASSPGGPVSHTEAFF. The CDR3 coding sequence is TGCGCCAGCAGCCCGGGGGGACCCGTATCGCACACTGAAGCTTTCTTT.

This clonotype was observed a handful of times. CDR3 nucleotides: TGCGCCAGCAGCGGTCCAGGGGGCTCTAGCACAGATACGCAGTATTTT. It translates to CASSGPGGSSTDTQYF. The genes are TRBV5-1 and TRBJ2-3; TRBD1 matches 8 bases. CDR1 and CDR2 from the germline V gene are SGHRS and YFSETQ. The CDR3 loop spans 16 amino acids. V was pared by 4 bases and J by 0 bases, with 7 bases of the junction left unmatched.

The chain links TRBV27 to TRBJ1-1, with D uncertain. The CDR3 is made up of 14 amino acids. V dropped 0 bases and J dropped 4 bases, with 9 bases sitting between them. Germline-derived CDR1 and CDR2 are MNHEY and SMNVEV (reference sequence). The CDR3 bases are TGTGCCAGCAGTTTATCCCGCCTCAGCACTGAAGCTTTCTTT. It specifies CASSLSRLSTEAFF.